This T cell receptor (beta chain) was recorded in a study of cytomegalovirus exposure and HLA in healthy donors. This clone was counted between two and nine times. Its cognate antigen is unknown. Study-wide findings and caveats: Certain indistinguishable V segments, among them TRBV6-2 and TRBV6-3, were excluded. The HLA-A and HLA-B alleles of most subjects were reportedly predicted accurately from TCR beta sequences. TCR beta V segments were, for the most part, productive about 87% or about 30% of the time in an earlier analysis.

The PCR used 60 Vbeta and 13 Jbeta primers. Sequenced by immunoSEQ multiplex PCR; TCRdb stores in-frame clones only, minus some. The data hold 150,000 to 200,000 clones, with around 75% observed a single time. V was pared by 3 bases and J by 5 bases, with 14 bases between. CDR3 size: 14 residues. Germline CDR1 SGDLS, CDR2 YYNGEE. Sequencing was done on a sample of PBMCs. This receptor was obtained from a woman between 40 and 55 years old in good health and CMV-seropositive. The rearrangement links TRBV9 to TRBJ2-5; tentatively, D is TRBD2 (6 bases). As DNA, the CDR3 is TGTGCCAGCAGCGCGGACTATTCCGACGAGACCCAGTACTTC. It is translated as CASSADYSDETQYF. Using reference TRBV9 and TRBJ2-5 for the parts outside the CDR3, the full variable domain is DSGVTQTPKHLITATGQRVTLRCSPRSGDLSVYWYQQSLDQGLQFLIQYYNGEERAKGNILERFSAQQFPDLHSELNLSSLELGDSALYFCASSADYSDETQYFGPGTRLLVL.